The entry below describes one TCR beta chain. The antigen it binds to is not known. No base quality information exists; no much larger clone differs at one position. Library construction relied on the immunoSEQ multiplex PCR assay. For the multiplex PCR, a mixture combining 60 forward primers for TCR Vbeta segments and 13 reverse primers for TCR Jbeta segments was used. The CDR3 region of rearranged TCR beta genes was amplified from genomic DNA by a multiplex PCR assay. Amplified TCR beta libraries were sequenced as 87-base-pair reads on the Illumina HiSeq System. The original pipeline was this. A later analysis tallied 75 million to 95 million unique TCR beta chains across the approximately 670 repertoires, and about 10 million of those chains were shared by two or more donors. To remove PCR and sequencing errors, raw reads were error-corrected and collapsed into unique sequences using a nearest-neighbor algorithm that merged closely related sequences. CDR3 sequences were aligned to IMGT reference sequences to assign V, D and J gene segments. For a sequence to be retained, a match of at least six nucleotides was required to both a V gene segment and a J gene segment. A rearrangement was called productive if the CDR3 had no stop codons and remained in frame with V and J, and every other rearrangement was called non-productive. CDR3 was defined according to IMGT convention as the region running from the second conserved V-encoded cysteine to the conserved J-encoded phenylalanine. In an earlier analysis of 587 of the donors, sequences lacking an unambiguous match to a single V gene segment were excluded. In an earlier analysis of several hundred of the donors, V segments were called functional above 56.7% productive rearrangements and were called segregating when the between-donor standard deviation exceeded 5%. A statistical classification framework was built to diagnose cytomegalovirus status from the catalog of TCR beta chain sequences. A later analysis assigned V and J genes by comparing TCR nucleotide sequences with IMGT/GENE-DB human TR gene sequences. The TCRdist pipeline was used in a later analysis to assign CDR3 sequences and most-parsimonious VDJ recombination scenarios. In a later analysis, each TCR beta chain was defined by its CDR3 amino acid sequence together with its V-gene family, and reads lacking a unique V-gene family were excluded. As a way to deal with suspected cross-contamination and a sequencing artifact, a later analysis dropped roughly 620 nucleotide sequences that were highly shared and had low generation probability. In a later analysis, a clonal expansion index for each public chain was calculated from normalized within-repertoire ranks of inferred template counts. In a later analysis, generation probabilities were computed with a VDJ recombination model fitted to out-of-frame rearrangements, and the resulting probabilities were checked against IGoR. Hypergeometric tests were used in a later analysis to score TCR-TCR, TCR-HLA and TCR-CMV co-occurrence, with a repertoire-size bias correction applied to the TCR pairs. A later analysis estimated false discovery rates by permuting HLA or CMV assignments 20 times. A later analysis grouped co-occurring TCRs with DBSCAN, adding TCRdist sequence similarity when clustering within HLA-allele-positive subsets. Repertoires with fewer than 30,000 or more than 120,000 public chains were left out of co-occurrence clustering, as were five repertoires with anomalous nucleotide sharing. This immuneACCESS table, as held by TCRdb, lists in-frame sequences with V and J called but not all clones. Of the missing ones, under half trace to an unresolved V gene in checked studies; the others have no known cause. V and J calls and clone size follow that table, whereas D and trimming were derived from the DNA. Present in this sample are some 140,000 clones, approximately 84% of which were seen just once. Roughly 1.5% of the sample comes from the top ten.

The cohort comprised more than 550 healthy bone marrow donors. Cohort members were all nominally healthy when sampled, although unrecorded immune exposures were likely present. The donor was CMV seronegative and was included in the group of around 320 seronegative cohort members. Every donor gave a peripheral blood sample, and the peripheral blood mononuclear cells from that sample were used for TCR beta sequencing. The Qiagen DNeasy Blood Extraction Kit was used to extract genomic DNA from the blood cell samples. This sample stems from a study of cytomegalovirus exposure and HLA in healthy donors listed by TCRdb under 2017. A note on the overall study: An earlier analysis of roughly 500 of the donors reported 276 Gb of sequence data and 117 million unique TCR beta sequences obtained from approximately 180 million T cells. About 280 gigabases of sequencing data and about 92 million unique TCR sequences made up an early release that covered 640 HLA-typed donors. Of the roughly 420 genotyped donors, less than 90% were placed in the genetic ancestry cluster associated with self-reported Caucasian donors. The aim of the study was to test whether cataloging public T cell receptors could identify signatures of past pathogen exposure. Using immunosequencing, the study profiled T cell repertoires from 500 to 800 subjects and related those repertoires to cytomegalovirus serostatus. Along with the roughly 670-subject first cohort, a separate validation cohort of over 90 different subjects was used. The study combined high-throughput TCR immunosequencing, statistical association of individual TCRs with disease status, and machine learning to predict cytomegalovirus infection status. To study patterns of TCR occurrence, a later analysis re-analyzed previously published TCR beta repertoires from around 660 donors and added high-resolution HLA genotyping. Rather than using new phenotypic data, the later analysis identified candidate immune exposures from TCR beta sequences and from how often those sequences occurred across donors. An earlier analysis of 450 to 750 of the donors used high-throughput TCR beta sequencing to judge whether each TCR beta V gene segment behaved as functional or pseudogenic. Donor age, sex, ethnicity and CMV serostatus were compiled alongside the repertoire data. A later genetic analysis took genome-wide SNP genotypes for about three fifths of the roughly 700 donors and used that subset as a discovery cohort. All discovery cohort repertoires had been generated on a single sequencing platform. Class I and class II HLA loci were covered by the typing at four-digit resolution. The number of donors typed differed by locus, with about 629-640 for A, B, C, DRB1 and DQB1, 522 for DQA1, over 600 for DPA1, and 472 for DPB1. Because of strong linkage in the cohort, roughly five DR-DQ haplotypes were treated as single units for association and clustering. Among almost 400 genotyped donors of the cohort, an average of 235,054 unique TCR beta nucleotide sequences were sequenced per donor, 15% to 20% of them non-productive.

Relative to germline, V is missing 5 bases and J is missing 13 bases, with 13 bases of the junction outside any gene match. CDR1 and CDR2, looked up from the germline V gene, are MNHNS and SASEGT. Including cysteine and phenylalanine, the CDR3 has 14 amino acids. Left in the record is the CDR3 DNA by itself, 42 bases read in frame from the first base. The investigation overall reported the following: Broadly in line with IMGT annotations, most TCR beta V segments showed up in productive rearrangements about 90% or about 30% of the time in an earlier analysis of around 550 of the donors. Presence/absence analyses assumed roughly uniform sequencing depth across donors, an assumption that may not hold. According to a later genetic analysis, donors in an Asian-associated ancestry cluster had fewer N-insertions in productive TCRs than the approximately 610-donor mean. A total of 150 to 200 TCR beta chains were listed by the study as associated with cytomegalovirus. The 87-base-pair reads could not distinguish some IMGT-functional V segments, including TRBV6-2 and TRBV6-3, so those segments were excluded. Because counts were too low, seventeen rarely observed V segments, including chromosome 9 orphons, were left out of the earlier analysis of about 500 of the donors. Strong co-occurrence of HLA alleles, especially DR and DQ, made assigning TCR associations to individual alleles difficult. A further reported finding was that TCR beta sequences accurately predicted the HLA-A and HLA-B alleles for most subjects in the first cohort. Several of the top co-occurrence clusters appeared to be linked to parvovirus B19, influenza, CMV and Epstein-Barr virus, according to a later analysis. Most TCR sequences were observed very rarely across donors, whereas some public TCRs were present in many individuals. It was suggested by the authors that the approach could potentially be generalized to other disease states and immunological phenotypes. At a false discovery rate of 0.05, a later analysis linked some 17,000 TCR beta sequences to specific HLA alleles. A group of highly shared sequence variants was considered likely to be a technical artifact of the sequencing pipeline. Correlated functional status among segregating V segments might reflect linkage disequilibrium, but an unknown experimental factor could not be ruled out. In a later genetic analysis, a missense DCLRE1C variant was associated with V-gene and J-gene trimming of TCR beta chains, and the association was replicated in an independent cohort. HLA typing was unavailable for some donors at each locus, so association tests used only the typed subset. A later analysis found that most CMV-associated TCR beta chains appeared HLA-restricted, with HLA associations seemingly driven largely by CMV exposure. CMV serostatus was the only immune exposure information available for the cohort. In both the original and validation cohorts, the classifier was reported to diagnose cytomegalovirus status with high specificity and sensitivity. In a later analysis, TCR association rates were found to vary across HLA loci, with the most associated TCRs seen for DRB1 alleles and the fewest for HLA-C alleles. In vitro tests confirmed that a few of the cytomegalovirus-associated TCR beta chains recognize cytomegalovirus antigens. Compared with equally common non-associated chains, HLA-associated TCR beta chains in a later analysis were more clonally expanded and had lower generation probabilities. Only TCR beta chains were sequenced in this cohort, and the absence of alpha or paired-chain data limited detectable features.

The sequenced sample was PBMCs. The source is a young woman in good health and CMV-seronegative. The chain links TRBV6-1 with TRBJ2-1, with 8 bases aligning to TRBD2. Read as DNA, the sequence is TGTGCCAGCAGTTCCGAACTAGCGGTTCTCCCCCAGTTCTTC. Its protein reads: CASSSELAVLPQFF.